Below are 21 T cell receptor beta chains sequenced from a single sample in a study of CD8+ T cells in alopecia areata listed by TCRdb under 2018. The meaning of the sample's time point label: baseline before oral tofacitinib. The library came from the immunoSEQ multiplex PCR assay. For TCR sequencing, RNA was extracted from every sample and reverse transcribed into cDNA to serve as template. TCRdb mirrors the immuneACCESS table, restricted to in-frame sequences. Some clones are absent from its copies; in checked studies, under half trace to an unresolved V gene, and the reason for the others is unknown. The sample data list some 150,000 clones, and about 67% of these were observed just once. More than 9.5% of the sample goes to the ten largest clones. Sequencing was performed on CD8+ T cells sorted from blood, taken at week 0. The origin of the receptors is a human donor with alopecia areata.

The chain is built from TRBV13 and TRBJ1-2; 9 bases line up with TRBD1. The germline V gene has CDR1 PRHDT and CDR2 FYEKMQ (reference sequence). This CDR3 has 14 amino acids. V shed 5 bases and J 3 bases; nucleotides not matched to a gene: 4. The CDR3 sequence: CASSPGTGHYGYTF. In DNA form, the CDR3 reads TGTGCCAGCAGCCCAGGGACAGGGCACTATGGCTACACCTTC.

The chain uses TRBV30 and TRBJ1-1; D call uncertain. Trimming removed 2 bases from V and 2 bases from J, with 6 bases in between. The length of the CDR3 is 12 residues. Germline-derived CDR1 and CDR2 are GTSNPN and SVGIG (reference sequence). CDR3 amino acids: CAWSPHNTEAFF. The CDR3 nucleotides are TGTGCCTGGAGTCCCCATAACACTGAAGCTTTCTTT.

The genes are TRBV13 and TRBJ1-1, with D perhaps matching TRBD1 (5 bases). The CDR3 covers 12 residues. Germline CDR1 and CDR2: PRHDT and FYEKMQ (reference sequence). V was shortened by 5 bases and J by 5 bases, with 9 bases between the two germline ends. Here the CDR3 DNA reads TGTGCCAGCAGCAGGGGTTTGACTGAAGCTTTCTTT. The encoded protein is CASSRGLTEAFF.

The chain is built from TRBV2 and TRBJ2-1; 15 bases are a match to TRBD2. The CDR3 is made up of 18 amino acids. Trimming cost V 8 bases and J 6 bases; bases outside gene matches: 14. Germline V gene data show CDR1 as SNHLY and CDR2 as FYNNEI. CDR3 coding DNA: TGTGCCAGCGTACCAACCGGGACTAGCGGGGGGCTAGTCAATGAGCAGTTCTTC. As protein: CASVPTGTSGGLVNEQFF. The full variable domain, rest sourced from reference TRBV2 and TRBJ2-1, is EPEVTQTPSHQVTQMGQEVILRCVPISNHLYFYWYRQILGQKVEFLVSFYNNEISEKSEIFDDQFSVERPDGSNFTLKIRSTKLEDSAMYFCASVPTGTSGGLVNEQFFGPGTRLTVL.

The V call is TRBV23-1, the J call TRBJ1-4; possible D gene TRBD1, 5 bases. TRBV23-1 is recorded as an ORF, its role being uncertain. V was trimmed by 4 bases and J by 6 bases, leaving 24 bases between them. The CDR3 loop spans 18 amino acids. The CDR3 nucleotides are TGCGCCAGCAGTCTAACCCGGAAGGCGGGGGACGAGGATGAAAAACTGTTTTTT. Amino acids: CASSLTRKAGDEDEKLFF.

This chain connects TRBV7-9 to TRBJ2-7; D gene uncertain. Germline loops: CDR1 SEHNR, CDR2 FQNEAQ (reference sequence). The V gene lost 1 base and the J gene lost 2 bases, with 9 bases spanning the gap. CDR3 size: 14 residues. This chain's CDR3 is CASSLVARPYEQYF. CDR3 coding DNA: TGTGCCAGCAGCTTAGTGGCCAGGCCCTACGAGCAGTACTTC. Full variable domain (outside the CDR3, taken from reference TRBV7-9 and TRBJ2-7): DTGVSQNPRHKITKRGQNVTFRCDPISEHNRLYWYRQTLGQGPEFLTYFQNEAQLEKSRLLSDRFSAERPKGSFSTLEIQRTEQGDSAMYLCASSLVARPYEQYFGPGTRLTVT.

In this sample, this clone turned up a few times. CDR3 nucleotides: TGTGCCTGGAACCGGGACAGTAGCACAGATACGCAGTATTTT. Translation: CAWNRDSSTDTQYF. The rearrangement joins TRBV30 to TRBJ2-3, with TRBD1 identical over 7 bases. With 4 bases clipped from V and 0 bases from J, the junction kept 4 bases outside the gene matches. Germline values: CDR1 GTSNPN, CDR2 SVGIG (reference sequence). This CDR3 is 14 amino acids long.

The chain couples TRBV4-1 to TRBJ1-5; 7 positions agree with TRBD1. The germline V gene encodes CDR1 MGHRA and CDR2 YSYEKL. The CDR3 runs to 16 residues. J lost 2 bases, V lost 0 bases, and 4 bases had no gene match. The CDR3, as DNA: TGCGCCAGCAGCCAAGACAGGGGGATCGGCAATCAGCCCCAGCATTTT. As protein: CASSQDRGIGNQPQHF.

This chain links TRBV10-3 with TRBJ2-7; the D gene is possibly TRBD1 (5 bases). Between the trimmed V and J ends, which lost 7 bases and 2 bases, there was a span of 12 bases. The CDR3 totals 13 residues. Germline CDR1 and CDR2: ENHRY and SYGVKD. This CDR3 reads CAINSAGTYEQYF. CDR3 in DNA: TGTGCCATCAATTCCGCAGGGACCTACGAGCAGTACTTC.

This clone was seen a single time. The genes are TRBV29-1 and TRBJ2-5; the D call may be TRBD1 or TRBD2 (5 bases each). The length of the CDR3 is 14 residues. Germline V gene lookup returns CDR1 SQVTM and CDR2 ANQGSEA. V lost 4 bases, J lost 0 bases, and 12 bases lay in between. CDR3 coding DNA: TGCAGCGTTGTAGTCCGGGGCAACCAAGAGACCCAGTACTTC. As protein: CSVVVRGNQETQYF.

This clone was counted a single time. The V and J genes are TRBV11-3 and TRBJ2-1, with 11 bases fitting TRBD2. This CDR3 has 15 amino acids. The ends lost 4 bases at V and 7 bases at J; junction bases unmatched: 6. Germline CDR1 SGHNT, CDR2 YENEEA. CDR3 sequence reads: CASSSLAGVGNEQFF. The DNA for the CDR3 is TGTGCCAGCAGCTCACTAGCGGGGGTAGGGAATGAGCAGTTCTTC.

CDR3 amino acids: CASSTPNSFRDRTGELFF. The CDR3 coding sequence is TGTGCCAGCAGTACCCCAAACTCATTCAGAGATCGGACCGGGGAGCTGTTTTTT. This rearrangement joins TRBV27 to TRBJ2-2; D gene unclear. This CDR3 spans 18 amino acids. CDR1 is MNHEY and CDR2 is SMNVEV in the germline V gene (reference sequence). The V and J ends lost 5 bases and 5 bases respectively, with 24 bases between them.

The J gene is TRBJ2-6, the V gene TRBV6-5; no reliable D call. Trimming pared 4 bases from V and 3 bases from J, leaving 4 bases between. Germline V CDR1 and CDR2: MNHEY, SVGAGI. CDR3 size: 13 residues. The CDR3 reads CASSSSGANVLTF. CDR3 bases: TGTGCCAGCAGTTCGAGTGGGGCCAACGTCCTGACTTTC.

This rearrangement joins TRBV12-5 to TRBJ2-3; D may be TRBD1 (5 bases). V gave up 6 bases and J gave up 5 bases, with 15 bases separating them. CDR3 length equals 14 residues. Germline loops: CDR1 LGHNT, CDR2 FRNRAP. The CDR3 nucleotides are TGTGCTAGTGGCCCCCAGGGCCAAGGAGATACGCAGTATTTT. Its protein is CASGPQGQGDTQYF. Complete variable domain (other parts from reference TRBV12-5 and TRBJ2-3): DARVTQTPRHKVTEMGQEVTMRCQPILGHNTVFWYRQTMMQGLELLAYFRNRAPLDDSGMPKDRFSAEMPDATLATLKIQPSEPRDSAVYFCASGPQGQGDTQYFGPGTRLTVL.

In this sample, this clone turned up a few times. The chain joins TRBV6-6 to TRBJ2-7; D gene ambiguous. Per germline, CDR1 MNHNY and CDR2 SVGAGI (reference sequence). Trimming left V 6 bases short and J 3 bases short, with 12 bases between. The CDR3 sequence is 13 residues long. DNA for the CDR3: TGTGCCAGCAGAAAGACTTTACTCTACGAGCAGTACTTC. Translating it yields CASRKTLLYEQYF.

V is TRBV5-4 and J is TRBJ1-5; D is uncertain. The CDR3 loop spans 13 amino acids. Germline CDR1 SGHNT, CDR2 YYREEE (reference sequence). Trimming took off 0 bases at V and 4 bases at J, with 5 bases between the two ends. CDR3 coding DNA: TGTGCCAGCAGCTTGGCCGGAAATCAGCCCCAGCATTTT. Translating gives CASSLAGNQPQHF.

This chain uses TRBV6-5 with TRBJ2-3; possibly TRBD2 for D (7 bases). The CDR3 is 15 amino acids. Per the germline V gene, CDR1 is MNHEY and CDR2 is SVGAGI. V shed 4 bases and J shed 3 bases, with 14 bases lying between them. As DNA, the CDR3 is TGTGCCAGCAGTTGGTGGGGGGGCGGGACAGATACGCAGTATTTT. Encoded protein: CASSWWGGGTDTQYF.

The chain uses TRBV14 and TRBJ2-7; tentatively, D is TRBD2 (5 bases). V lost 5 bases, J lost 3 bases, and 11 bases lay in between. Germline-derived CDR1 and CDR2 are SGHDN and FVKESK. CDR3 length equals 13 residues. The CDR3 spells CASSERERYEQYF. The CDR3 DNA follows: TGTGCCAGCAGCGAACGGGAACGCTACGAGCAGTACTTC. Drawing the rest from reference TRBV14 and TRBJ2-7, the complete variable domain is EAGVTQFPSHSVIEKGQTVTLRCDPISGHDNLYWYRRVMGKEIKFLLHFVKESKQDESGMPNNRFLAERTGGTYSTLKVQPAELEDSGVYFCASSERERYEQYFGPGTRLTVT.

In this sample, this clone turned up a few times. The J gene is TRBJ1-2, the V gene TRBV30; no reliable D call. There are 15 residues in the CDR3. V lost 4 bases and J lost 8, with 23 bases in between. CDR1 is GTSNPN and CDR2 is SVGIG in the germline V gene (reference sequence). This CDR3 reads CAWILTGFEGRGYTF. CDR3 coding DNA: TGTGCCTGGATCCTCACCGGTTTCGAGGGCCGGGGCTACACCTTC.

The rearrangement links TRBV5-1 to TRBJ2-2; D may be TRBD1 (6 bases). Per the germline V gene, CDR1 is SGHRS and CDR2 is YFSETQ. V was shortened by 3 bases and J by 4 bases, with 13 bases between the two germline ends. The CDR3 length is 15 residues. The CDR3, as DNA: TGCGCCAGCAGCTGGTGGACAGAAAGCACCGGGGAGCTGTTTTTT. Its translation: CASSWWTESTGELFF.

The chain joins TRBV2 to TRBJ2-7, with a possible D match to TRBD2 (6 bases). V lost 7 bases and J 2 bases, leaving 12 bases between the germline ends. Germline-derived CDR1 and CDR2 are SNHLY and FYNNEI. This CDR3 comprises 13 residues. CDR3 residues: CASTGTLTYEQYF. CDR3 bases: TGTGCCAGCACCGGGACTTTAACCTACGAGCAGTACTTC.